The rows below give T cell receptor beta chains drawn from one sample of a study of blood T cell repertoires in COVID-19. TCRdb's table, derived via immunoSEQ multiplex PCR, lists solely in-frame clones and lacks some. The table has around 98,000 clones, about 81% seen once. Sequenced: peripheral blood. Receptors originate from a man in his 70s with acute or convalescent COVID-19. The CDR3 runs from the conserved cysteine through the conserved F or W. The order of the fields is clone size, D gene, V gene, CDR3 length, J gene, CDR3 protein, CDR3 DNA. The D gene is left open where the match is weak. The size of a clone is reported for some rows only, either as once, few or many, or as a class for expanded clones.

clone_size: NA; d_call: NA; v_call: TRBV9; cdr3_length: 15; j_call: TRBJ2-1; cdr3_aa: CASSVEARTNNEQFF; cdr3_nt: TGTGCCAGCAGCGTTGAGGCGCGGACAAACAATGAGCAGTTCTTC
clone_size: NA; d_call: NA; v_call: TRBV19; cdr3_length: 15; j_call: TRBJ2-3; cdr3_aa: CASSANRKSTDTQYF; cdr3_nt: TGTGCCAGTAGTGCGAACAGAAAGAGCACAGATACGCAGTATTTT
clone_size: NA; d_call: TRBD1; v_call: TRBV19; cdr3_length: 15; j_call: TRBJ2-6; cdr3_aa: CASSIPGGWANVLTF; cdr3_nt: TGTGCCAGTAGTATACCAGGGGGCTGGGCCAACGTCCTGACTTTC
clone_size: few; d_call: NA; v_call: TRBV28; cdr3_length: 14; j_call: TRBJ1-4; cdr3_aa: CASSSGSTNEKLFF; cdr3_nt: TGTGCCAGCAGTTCGGGTTCTACTAATGAAAAACTGTTTTTT
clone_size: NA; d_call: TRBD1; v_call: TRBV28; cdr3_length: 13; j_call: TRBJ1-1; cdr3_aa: CASSPDRGTEAFF; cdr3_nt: TGTGCCAGCAGTCCGGACAGGGGGACTGAAGCTTTCTTT
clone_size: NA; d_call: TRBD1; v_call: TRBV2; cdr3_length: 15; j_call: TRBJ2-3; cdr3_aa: CASRDRGLGTDTQYF; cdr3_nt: TGTGCCAGCAGGGACAGGGGACTGGGCACAGATACGCAGTATTTT
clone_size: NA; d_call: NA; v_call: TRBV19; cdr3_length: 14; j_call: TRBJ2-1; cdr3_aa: CASNFAALGNEQFF; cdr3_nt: TGTGCCAGTAACTTCGCGGCTCTCGGCAATGAGCAGTTCTTC
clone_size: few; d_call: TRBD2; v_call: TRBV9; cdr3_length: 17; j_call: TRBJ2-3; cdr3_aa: CASSVVASGTRGDTQYF; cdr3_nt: TGTGCCAGCAGCGTAGTGGCTAGCGGGACGCGAGGAGATACGCAGTATTTT
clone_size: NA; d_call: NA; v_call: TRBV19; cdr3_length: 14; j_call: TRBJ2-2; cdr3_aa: CASAGVGVTGELFF; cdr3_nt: TGTGCCAGCGCCGGAGTAGGGGTCACCGGGGAGCTGTTTTTT
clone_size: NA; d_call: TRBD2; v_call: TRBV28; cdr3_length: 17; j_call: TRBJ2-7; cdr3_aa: CASSFSYSSGSSDEQYF; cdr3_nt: TGTGCCAGCAGTTTCTCATATTCTAGCGGGAGTAGCGACGAGCAGTACTTC
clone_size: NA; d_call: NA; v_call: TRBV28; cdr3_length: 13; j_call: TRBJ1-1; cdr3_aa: CASSPWTTQGAFF; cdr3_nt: TGTGCCAGCAGTCCATGGACAACTCAAGGTGCTTTCTTT
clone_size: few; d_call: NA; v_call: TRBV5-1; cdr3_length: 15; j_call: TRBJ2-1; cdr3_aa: CASSAGDPVLNEQFF; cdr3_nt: TGCGCCAGCAGCGCCGGAGATCCTGTATTGAATGAGCAGTTCTTC
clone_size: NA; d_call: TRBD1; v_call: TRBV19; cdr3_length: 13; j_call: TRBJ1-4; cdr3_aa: CASSVRQGEKLFF; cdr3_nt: TGTGCCAGTAGTGTAAGACAGGGTGAAAAACTGTTTTTT
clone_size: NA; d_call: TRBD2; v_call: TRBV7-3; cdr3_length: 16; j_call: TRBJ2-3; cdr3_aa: CASSLGTSGATDTQYF; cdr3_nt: TGTGCCAGCAGCTTAGGGACTAGCGGGGCCACAGATACGCAGTATTTT
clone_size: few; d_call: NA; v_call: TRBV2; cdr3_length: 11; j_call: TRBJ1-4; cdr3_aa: CASIVGEKLFF; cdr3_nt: TGTGCCAGCATCGTCGGGGAAAAACTGTTTTTT
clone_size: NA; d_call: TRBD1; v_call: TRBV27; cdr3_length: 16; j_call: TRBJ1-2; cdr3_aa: CASSIDRDRTSYGYTF; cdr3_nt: TGTGCCAGCAGCATAGACCGGGACAGGACCAGCTATGGCTACACCTTC
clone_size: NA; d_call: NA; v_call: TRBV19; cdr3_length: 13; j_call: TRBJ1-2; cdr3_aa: CASSTLDPYGYTF; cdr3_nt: TGTGCCAGTAGTACCCTAGACCCCTATGGCTACACCTTC
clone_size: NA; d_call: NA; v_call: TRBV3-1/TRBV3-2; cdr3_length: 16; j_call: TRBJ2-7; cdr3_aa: CASSPGTPSDSYEQYF; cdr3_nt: TGTGCCAGCAGCCCAGGGACTCCCTCGGACTCCTACGAGCAGTACTTC
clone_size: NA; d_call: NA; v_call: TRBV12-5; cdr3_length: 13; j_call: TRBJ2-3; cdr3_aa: CASGEQGGDTQYF; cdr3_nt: TGTGCTAGTGGTGAGCAGGGGGGCGATACGCAGTATTTT
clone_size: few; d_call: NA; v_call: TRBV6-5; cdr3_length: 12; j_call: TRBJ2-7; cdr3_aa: CASTSLLPEQYF; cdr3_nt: TGTGCCAGCACCTCCTTACTTCCCGAGCAGTACTTC
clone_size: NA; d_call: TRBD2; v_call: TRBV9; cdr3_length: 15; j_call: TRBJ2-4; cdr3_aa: CASSVSAGGYDIQYF; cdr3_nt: TGTGCCAGCAGCGTGAGTGCGGGAGGATACGACATTCAGTACTTC
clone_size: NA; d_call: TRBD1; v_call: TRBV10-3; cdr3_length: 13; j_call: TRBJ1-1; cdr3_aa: CAIRAQGTTEAFF; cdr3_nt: TGTGCCATCAGAGCACAGGGGACCACTGAAGCTTTCTTT
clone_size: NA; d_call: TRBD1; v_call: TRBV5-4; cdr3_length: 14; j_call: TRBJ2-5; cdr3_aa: CASSSGQGRETQYF; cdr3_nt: TGTGCCAGCAGCTCCGGACAGGGACGAGAGACCCAGTACTTC